This TCR beta chain came from a study of OX40 agonist ivuxolimab in advanced cancers. Notes on the study in general: On average, a greater number of expanded clones characterised CD8+ T cells relative to CD4+.

Produced via immunoSEQ multiplex PCR; TCRdb's table is partial and in-frame only. The table shows around 84,000 clones, with roughly nine tenths occurring only once. CDR1 is SGHKS, CDR2 YYEKEE, per germline (reference sequence). This CDR3 has 16 amino acids. The V end was cut by 2 bases, the J end by 4 bases, with 16 bases between. Sampled blood was obtained at baseline, cycle 4 day 1, and cycle 7 day 1. The sample holds one count of this clone. What it binds is unknown. The TCR comes from an adult with an advanced solid tumor such as melanoma, head and neck, liver or kidney cancer. The J gene is TRBJ1-3, the V gene TRBV5-5; tentative D call: TRBD1 (6 bases). Specimen: CD4+ or CD8+ T cells sorted from blood, collected in a trial of the OX40 agonist ivuxolimab. The CDR3 coding sequence is TGTGCCAGCAGCTTAAGAGTGGGGGGGCGAGGAAACACCATATATTTT. This sequence encodes CASSLRVGGRGNTIYF. Full variable domain (missing parts from reference TRBV5-5 and TRBJ1-3): DAGVTQSPTHLIKTRGQQVTLRCSPISGHKSVSWYQQVLGQGPQFIFQYYEKEERGRGNFPDRFSARQFPNYSSELNVNALLLGDSALYLCASSLRVGGRGNTIYFGEGSWLTVV.